The 30 T cell receptor beta chains given below trace back to one sample, sequenced in a study of blood T cell repertoires in COVID-19. Profiling relied on immunoSEQ multiplex PCR, and the TCRdb table lists in-frame clones only, not all of them. The repertoire includes approximately 90,000 clones, 75% to 90% of them detected once, and 4.5% to 5.5% sits in the top ten. Sequencing input: peripheral blood. These receptors came from a man aged 60-69 years with COVID-19, enrolled during active disease.

The chain is built from TRBV29-1 and TRBJ1-1; unclear D gene. The V gene's germline CDR1 is SQVTM and CDR2 ANQGSEA. There are 10 residues in the CDR3. V lost 3 bases to trimming and J lost 6 bases, with 5 bases between them. Here the CDR3 reads CSVDLAEAFF. As DNA, the CDR3 is TGCAGCGTTGATCTAGCTGAAGCTTTCTTT. The full variable domain, in which reference TRBV29-1 and TRBJ1-1 provide the parts outside the CDR3, is SAVISQKPSRDICQRGTSLTIQCQVDSQVTMMFWYRQQPGQSLTLIATANQGSEATYESGFVIDKFPISRPNLTFSTLTVSNMSPEDSSIYLCSVDLAEAFFGQGTRLTVV.

V and J are TRBV28 and TRBJ2-7; D call uncertain. This CDR3 contains 9 residues. Germline CDR1 MDHEN, CDR2 SYDVKM. The ends were cut back, 8 bases at V and 8 bases at J, with 7 bases in the middle. As DNA, the CDR3 is TGTGCCAGCCCGAGCAAGCAGTACTTC. The encoded protein is CASPSKQYF.

The chain uses TRBV3-1 (or the pseudogene TRBV3-2) and TRBJ2-3, with 7 bases matching TRBD2. CDR1 and CDR2 from the germline V gene are LGHDT and YNNKEL (reference sequence). V shed 1 base and J 0 bases; nucleotides not matched to a gene: 4. The CDR3 runs to 16 residues. The CDR3 DNA reads as TGTGCCAGCAGCCAAGGAGTGGGAGGGAGCACAGATACGCAGTATTTT. Protein sequence: CASSQGVGGSTDTQYF.

This rearrangement joins TRBV29-1 to TRBJ2-7, with a possible D match to TRBD2 (5 bases). Germline CDR1 reads SQVTM; CDR2 reads ANQGSEA. The V and J ends lost 4 bases and 6 bases respectively, with 10 bases between them. The CDR3 covers 11 residues. Here the CDR3 DNA reads TGCAGCGTTGTCACGGGAAGCGAGCAGTACTTC. This translates into CSVVTGSEQYF.

The chain uses TRBV5-1 and TRBJ1-2; 11 bases map to TRBD1. CDR3 length: 14 amino acids. V gave up 4 bases and J gave up 7 bases; unmatched junction bases: 6. Germline V gives CDR1 SGHRS, CDR2 YFSETQ. CDR3 in amino acids: CASSGQGARRGYTF. In DNA form, the CDR3 reads TGCGCCAGCAGCGGACAGGGGGCTCGGCGTGGCTACACCTTC.

The V and J genes are TRBV27 and TRBJ2-2; 9 nucleotides match TRBD2. The CDR3 totals 16 residues. Germline V gives CDR1 MNHEY, CDR2 SMNVEV (reference sequence). The ends lost 6 bases at V and 1 base at J; junction bases unmatched: 6. For the CDR3, the DNA is TGTGCCAGCAGCCCTTTAGCGGGGGTGAACACCGGGGAGCTGTTTTTT. The encoded protein is CASSPLAGVNTGELFF.

The gene calls are TRBV6-5 and TRBJ1-4; D is unclear. The V end lost 6 bases, the J end lost 10 bases, and 18 bases lay between the germline ends. Germline assignment: CDR1 MNHEY and CDR2 SVGAGI. The CDR3 extends over 14 amino acids. For the CDR3, the DNA is TGTGCCAGCAGCGGAGACGAGACCTTGGGAAAACTGTTTTTT. This gives the protein CASSGDETLGKLFF.

This chain uses TRBV5-4 with TRBJ2-2, with TRBD2 identical over 7 bases. Trimming cost V 5 bases and J 1 base; bases outside gene matches: 5. Per germline, CDR1 SGHNT and CDR2 YYREEE (reference sequence). The CDR3 has 15 amino acids. The chain's CDR3 is CASRFRGGNTGELFF. The CDR3 DNA reads TGTGCCAGCAGGTTTCGCGGGGGGAACACCGGGGAGCTGTTTTTT.

This clone appeared once. The V call is TRBV7-9, the J call TRBJ1-4; TRBD1 agrees at 9 bases. The germline V gene has CDR1 SEHNR and CDR2 FQNEAQ (reference sequence). V lost 6 bases, J lost 7 bases, and 15 bases stayed unmatched. CDR3 size: 17 residues. The CDR3 protein is CASSQRGTGYSAEKLFF. The CDR3 DNA reads TGTGCCAGCAGTCAGCGGGGGACAGGGTATTCTGCTGAAAAACTGTTTTTT.

In its sample, this clone was seen once. This chain links TRBV19 with TRBJ2-1; TRBD2 agrees at 8 bases. This CDR3 is built from 14 residues. The J segment lost 9 bases and the V segment lost 5 bases, leaving 9 bases of the junction unmatched. Germline assignment: CDR1 LNHDA and CDR2 SQIVND (reference sequence). The CDR3 coding sequence is TGTGCCAGTAGTTTGGCGGGAGGCAAAGGTGAGCAGTTCTTC. Translation gives CASSLAGGKGEQFF.

The rearrangement joins TRBV18 to TRBJ2-3; TRBD1 is a possible D gene (5 bases). Germline V gene data show CDR1 as KGHSH and CDR2 as LQKENI. CDR3 length: 14 amino acids. V lost 6 bases and J lost 3, with 13 bases in between. The CDR3 bases are TGTGCCAGCTCCCTAGGGGTTGGGACAGATACGCAGTATTTT. Protein product: CASSLGVGTDTQYF.

This clone has a single count. The V gene is TRBV7-8, the J gene TRBJ1-2; D call uncertain. Germline V gene sequence: CDR1 SGHVS, CDR2 FQNEAQ. With 5 bases removed from V and 8 bases from J, the gap between germline ends came to 15 bases. The CDR3 runs 13 residues. In DNA form, the CDR3 reads TGTGCCAGCAGCACAACGTGGACGGGAGGCTACACCTTC. The encoded protein is CASSTTWTGGYTF.

This sequence joins TRBV6-2 or TRBV6-3 and TRBJ1-1, with D possibly matching TRBD1 (6 bases). The CDR3 runs 16 residues. V was cut by 2 bases and J by 1 base, with 14 bases left in between. The germline gives CDR1 MNHEY, CDR2 SVGEGT. CDR3 region: CASSYRTDSWNTEAFF. CDR3 DNA: TGTGCCAGCAGTTACAGGACAGACAGTTGGAACACTGAAGCTTTCTTT.

The chain joins TRBV5-4 to TRBJ1-5; 7 bases match TRBD1. V shed 0 bases, J shed 1 base, and the junction held 4 bases outside the gene matches. CDR3 length equals 16 residues. Germline assignment: CDR1 SGHNT and CDR2 YYREEE (reference sequence). The chain's CDR3 is CASSLGGQASNQPQHF. The DNA of the CDR3 is TGTGCCAGCAGCTTGGGCGGACAGGCGAGCAATCAGCCCCAGCATTTT.

The chain's CDR3 is CASSHRRNGLYGYTF. The DNA of the CDR3 is TGTGCCAGCAGCCACCGCAGGAATGGGCTCTATGGCTACACCTTC. The chain recombines TRBV3-1 (or the pseudogene TRBV3-2) with TRBJ1-2; D uncertain. Trimming stripped 3 bases from V and 4 bases from J, with 15 bases between. The CDR3 is made up of 15 amino acids. Germline-derived CDR1 and CDR2 are LGHDT and YNNKEL (reference sequence).

The genes are TRBV7-3 and TRBJ2-2; 10 bases are shared with TRBD2. Germline V lookup: CDR1 SGHTA, CDR2 FQGTGA. The CDR3 length is 16 residues. The junction had 3 bases not matched to a gene; V was cut back by 2 bases and J by 3 bases. The CDR3 spells CASSLSSGRDTGELFF. In nucleotides, the CDR3 is TGTGCCAGCAGCTTATCTAGCGGGAGAGACACCGGGGAGCTGTTTTTT.

V gene TRBV9 combines with J gene TRBJ2-1; D is perhaps TRBD2 (7 bases). Germline V CDR1 and CDR2: SGDLS, YYNGEE. CDR3 length: 15 amino acids. Trimming left V 0 bases short and J 2 bases short, with 9 bases between. The CDR3 DNA is TGTGCCAGCAGCGTAGGGGAGGGGGCCTACAATGAGCAGTTCTTC. Protein sequence: CASSVGEGAYNEQFF.

This clone has a single count. The chain recombines TRBV29-1 with TRBJ1-1; D uncertain. The CDR3 is 14 amino acids. V dropped 4 bases and J dropped 5 bases, with 17 bases sitting between them. CDR1 SQVTM and CDR2 ANQGSEA come from the germline V gene. Here the CDR3 DNA reads TGCAGCGTTGCAAAGGGAGAATCGAGGACTGAAGCTTTCTTT. Translating gives CSVAKGESRTEAFF.

The V call is TRBV5-4, the J call TRBJ1-3; D is uncertain. The germline V gene encodes CDR1 SGHNT and CDR2 YYREEE (reference sequence). Trimming removed 0 bases from V and 2 bases from J, with 9 bases in between. The CDR3 spans 15 residues. For the CDR3, the DNA is TGTGCCAGCAGCTTGGACACTAGGCCTGGAAACACCATATATTTT. This codes for CASSLDTRPGNTIYF.

A remark on this clone: A junction boundary mismatches the germline segment, possibly from a read error. The chain employs TRBV5-1 and TRBJ2-7; 7 bases match TRBD2. The CDR3 has 11 residues. Germline CDR1 is SGHRS and CDR2 is YFSETQ. CDR3 sequence reads: CASSSAGVIRF. For the CDR3, the DNA is TGCGCCAGCAGCTCTGCGGGAGTCATACGCTTC.

The V gene is TRBV12-3 or TRBV12-4, the J gene TRBJ1-2; D unresolved. The CDR3 consists of 13 residues. Between the trimmed V and J ends, which lost 1 base and 4 bases, there was a span of 7 bases. The CDR3 DNA reads TGTGCCAGCAGTTTAGAGCGTGTCTATGGCTACACCTTC. Protein: CASSLERVYGYTF.

The rearrangement links TRBV5-1 to TRBJ2-3; TRBD1 matches at 7 bases. Germline assignment: CDR1 SGHRS and CDR2 YFSETQ. Trimming cost V 2 bases and J 1 base; bases outside gene matches: 4. This CDR3 has 15 residues. The chain's CDR3 is CASSFGGQGTDTQYF. Here the CDR3 DNA reads TGCGCCAGCAGCTTTGGCGGACAGGGCACAGATACGCAGTATTTT.

The chain recombines TRBV30 with TRBJ2-7; D might be TRBD2 (6 bases). Trimming removed 8 bases at V and 3 bases at J, with 11 bases between. The germline CDR1 and CDR2 sequences are GTSNPN and SVGIG (reference sequence). This CDR3 is built from 11 residues. CDR3 in DNA: TGTGCCGGGGGGAGTGGCTACGAGCAGTACTTC. This translates into CAGGSGYEQYF.

The V call is TRBV5-1, the J call TRBJ2-3; 10 nucleotides align to TRBD2. Germline CDR1 SGHRS, CDR2 YFSETQ. The CDR3 spans 16 residues. The V gene end was trimmed by 2 bases and the J gene end by 4 bases; junction bases not matched to a gene: 7. The CDR3: CASSLGLAGVSDTQYF. CDR3 coding DNA: TGCGCCAGCAGCTTAGGTCTAGCGGGAGTATCAGATACGCAGTATTTT.

The chain combines TRBV19 with TRBJ2-1; the D gene is possibly TRBD2 (5 bases). Trimming stripped 1 base from V and 1 base from J, with 8 bases between. CDR1 is LNHDA, CDR2 SQIVND, per germline (reference sequence). CDR3 length equals 15 residues. In DNA form, the CDR3 reads TGTGCCAGTAGTATAGGAGGCGGGTCCTACAATGAGCAGTTCTTC. This codes for CASSIGGGSYNEQFF. The complete variable domain, with remaining parts taken from reference TRBV19 and TRBJ2-1, reads DGGITQSPKYLFRKEGQNVTLSCEQNLNHDAMYWYRQDPGQGLRLIYYSQIVNDFQKGDIAEGYSVSREKKESFPLTVTSAQKNPTAFYLCASSIGGGSYNEQFFGPGTRLTVL.

J is TRBJ2-1 and V is TRBV24-1, with a tentative D call TRBD2 (5 bases). Germline V gene sequence: CDR1 KGHDR, CDR2 SFDVKD. Trimming removed 0 bases from V and 8 bases from J, with 13 bases in between. The CDR3 is made up of 15 amino acids. CDR3 nucleotides: TGTGCCACCAGTGATTTGCCGACTACCCTCGATGAGCAGTTCTTC. Amino acid sequence: CATSDLPTTLDEQFF.

J is TRBJ2-2 and V is TRBV5-6, with 7 bases that match TRBD1. Losses at the gene ends were 1 base for V and 1 base for J; bases not matched to a gene: 4. Germline values: CDR1 SGHDT, CDR2 YYEEEE. The length of the CDR3 is 16 residues. The CDR3 here is CASSLSGTENTGELFF. CDR3 bases: TGTGCCAGCAGCTTGTCCGGGACAGAGAACACCGGGGAGCTGTTTTTT.

The chain employs TRBV3-1 (or the pseudogene TRBV3-2) and TRBJ1-4; TRBD1 matches 7 bases. Germline assignment: CDR1 LGHDT and CDR2 YNNKEL (reference sequence). V lost 2 bases, J lost 8 bases, and 5 bases stayed unmatched. CDR3 size: 14 residues. This CDR3 reads CASSQRDRDEKLFF. In DNA form, the CDR3 reads TGTGCCAGCAGCCAAAGAGACAGGGACGAAAAACTGTTTTTT.

This chain links TRBV18 with TRBJ1-5; D is uncertain. This CDR3 comprises 15 residues. In germline, CDR1 is KGHSH, CDR2 LQKENI. V gave up 1 base and J gave up 5 bases, with 12 bases separating them. CDR3 residues: CASSPRAGGDQPQHF. CDR3 coding DNA: TGTGCCAGCTCACCACGGGCAGGAGGCGATCAGCCCCAGCATTTT.

V and J are TRBV10-2 and TRBJ2-2, with 8 bases identical to TRBD2. In germline, CDR1 is WSHSY, CDR2 SAAADI. The V gene end was trimmed by 10 bases and the J gene end by 0 bases; junction bases not matched to a gene: 4. The CDR3 runs to 14 residues. The CDR3 here is CATRGGTNTGELFF. The DNA for the CDR3 is TGCGCCACCCGGGGGGGGACGAACACCGGGGAGCTGTTTTTT.